One sample yielded the 20 T cell receptor beta chains listed below, sequenced in a study of post-analysis software for immune sequencing data. General study results and limits: TRBV segments more frequent in patients than in controls numbered several and included TRBV5-6, TRBV5-1 and TRBV20-1.

Carried by the TCR beta cDNA libraries were unique molecular identifiers. TCRdb ran MiXCR on the PCR reads and lists one entry per CDR3 protein. The profile shows just over 250,000 distinct CDR3 sequences, 36% of them singletons. These receptors are not linked to any known antigen. The specimen sequenced was blood. The receptors come from a girl aged 5 to 17 with multiple sclerosis.

The chain links TRBV11-2 to TRBJ1-4; D unclear. Per germline, CDR1 SGHAT and CDR2 FQNNGV. This CDR3 region has 14 residues. The V end lost 4 bases, the J end lost 2 bases, and 8 bases lay between the germline ends. The CDR3 spells CASSSLRTNEKLFF. The CDR3 region has the DNA TGTGCCAGCAGCTCTCTACGCACTAATGAAAAACTGTTTTTT.

This clonotype was recorded at least ten times. The V call is TRBV20-1, the J call TRBJ1-6; TRBD1 is a possible D gene (6 bases). The CDR3 contains 15 residues. The germline CDR1 and CDR2 sequences are DFQATT and SNEGSKA (reference sequence). Trimming pared 4 bases from V and 9 bases from J, leaving 19 bases between. The CDR3 DNA sequence: TGCAGTGCTATCCACAGGGATGGTGGAGTTTCACCCCTCCACTTT. Amino acids: CSAIHRDGGVSPLHF.

Regarding this clonotype: Given a much more abundant clone one base away, this may be a read error. The rearrangement uses TRBV28 and TRBJ2-1; 13 positions agree with TRBD2. TRBJ2-7 explains the end of the DNA better; the J call may be wrong. There are 16 residues in the CDR3. CDR1 MDHEN and CDR2 SYDVKM come from the germline V gene. The CDR3 DNA reads as TGTGCCAGCAGTTTGGGGACTAGCGGGGCCTACAATGAGCAGTACTTC. The encoded protein is CASSLGTSGAYNEQYF.

To note about this clonotype: With a much larger clone just one base away, this may be a read error. The chain joins TRBV27 to TRBJ1-5; D might be TRBD1 (5 bases). This CDR3 region has 23 residues. Germline V gene lookup returns CDR1 MNHEY and CDR2 SMNVEV (reference sequence). CDR3 protein: CASSRRKGGEVGQGKGSNQLQHF. In DNA form, the CDR3 reads TGTGCCAGCAGCCGGAGGAAGGGCGGAGAAGTGGGGCAGGGTAAGGGGAGCAATCAGCTCCAGCATTTT.

This clonotype was detected ten times or more. CDR3 DNA sequence: TGCGCCAGCAGCTTGGCGGGGGACCTCTACAATGAGCAGTTCTTC. Amino acids: CASSLAGDLYNEQFF. The genes are TRBV5-1 and TRBJ2-1; TRBD2 might be the D (6 bases). CDR3 length: 15 amino acids. Trimming pared 0 bases from V and 3 bases from J, leaving 10 bases between. CDR1 is SGHRS, CDR2 YFSETQ, per germline.

The V call is TRBV28, the J call TRBJ2-5; perhaps TRBD1 as D (5 bases). Gene TRBJ2-7 matches the end of the DNA better, so the J call may be wrong. This CDR3 has 13 amino acids. Germline V lookup: CDR1 MDHEN, CDR2 SYDVKM. CDR3 coding DNA: TGTGCCAGCAGCCCAGGGTCCATCGGCGAGCAGTACTTC. It specifies CASSPGSIGEQYF.

Of note for this clonotype: A much larger clone differs by one base, so this may be a read error. The gene calls are TRBV5-4 and TRBJ2-5, with D possibly being TRBD2 (5 bases). CDR3 length equals 13 residues. V lost 0 bases to trimming and J lost 11 bases, with 14 bases between them. From germline, CDR1 is SGHNT and CDR2 YYREEE (reference sequence). This CDR3 is CASSLADYNEQYF. The CDR3 DNA is TGTGCCAGCAGCTTGGCAGACTACAATGAGCAGTACTTC.

This clonotype was counted ten times or more. The genes are TRBV15 and TRBJ2-1; 9 bases are shared with TRBD1. J was trimmed by 6 bases and V by 2 bases; bases with no gene match: 8. CDR3 size: 16 residues. Germline-derived CDR1 and CDR2 are LNHNV and YYDKDF (reference sequence). CDR3 loop: CATSRSPRDRANEQFF. The CDR3 DNA reads TGTGCCACCAGCAGATCCCCACGGGACAGGGCCAATGAGCAGTTCTTC.

This clonotype showed up many times. CDR3 sequence: CSVGGVRDYGYTF. The DNA for the CDR3 is TGCAGCGTCGGGGGTGTGAGGGACTATGGCTACACCTTC. The rearrangement joins TRBV29-1 to TRBJ1-2; tentative D call: TRBD1 (5 bases). Germline V gene lookup returns CDR1 SQVTM and CDR2 ANQGSEA. This CDR3 region has 13 residues. The ends were cut back, 6 bases at V and 3 bases at J, with 14 bases in the middle.

With regard to this clonotype: With a much larger clone just one base away, this may be a read error. The J gene is TRBJ2-1, the V gene TRBV5-1; D remains unclear. The germline CDR1 and CDR2 sequences are SGHRS and YFSETQ. There are 14 residues in the CDR3. The DNA for the CDR3 is TGCACCAGCAGCTTCTCCGGCCTAGAAGGTGAGCAGTTCTTC. Its protein is CTSSFSGLEGEQFF. Together with reference TRBV5-1 and TRBJ2-1, the CDR3 gives the full variable domain: KAGVTQTPRYLIKTRGQQVTLSCSPISGHRSVSWYQQTPGQGLQFLFEYFSETQRNKGNFPGRFSGRQFSNSRSEMNVSTLELGDSALYLCTSSFSGLEGEQFFGPGTRLTVL.

Ten or more counts support this clonotype. The rearrangement joins TRBV5-4 to TRBJ1-1, with TRBD1 identical over 7 bases. Trimming at V came to 3 bases and at J to 2 bases, leaving 4 bases not matched to a gene. Germline V gives CDR1 SGHNT, CDR2 YYREEE (reference sequence). CDR3 length: 14 residues. CDR3 bases: TGTGCCAGCAGCTCGGGACAGACTAACACTGAAGCTTTCTTT. Its translation is CASSSGQTNTEAFF.

This clonotype occurred many times. This chain links TRBV20-1 with TRBJ2-1; 7 nucleotides align to TRBD2. The germline CDR1 and CDR2 sequences are DFQATT and SNEGSKA (reference sequence). The CDR3 runs 15 residues. Trimming took 3 bases from V and 7 from J; bases not matched to a gene: 12. As DNA, the CDR3 is TGCAGTGCTAGCTTTGGGGGGGTGGGGCGGAATGAGCAGTTCTTC. This encodes CSASFGGVGRNEQFF.

J is TRBJ2-7 and V is TRBV20-1, with TRBD1 as a possible D gene (6 bases). Germline values: CDR1 DFQATT, CDR2 SNEGSKA (reference sequence). The CDR3 covers 15 residues. Trimming stripped 2 bases from V and 2 bases from J, with 16 bases between. CDR3 sequence: CSARNSQGSPYEQYF. CDR3 in DNA: TGCAGTGCTAGAAACTCACAGGGCAGTCCCTACGAGCAGTACTTC.

Comments on this clonotype: A read error may be the cause here, since a much bigger clone is one base away. This rearrangement joins TRBV5-6 to TRBJ1-4; D ambiguous. Germline V gene data show CDR1 as SGHDT and CDR2 as YYEEEE. V lost 4 bases to trimming and J lost 8 bases, with 15 bases between them. The CDR3 consists of 14 residues. The CDR3 DNA follows: TGTGCCAGCAGCGCGGTCAGAGGCTACGAAAAACTGTTTTTT. This gives the protein CASSAVRGYEKLFF.

This clonotype was seen many times. This chain links TRBV6-1 with TRBJ2-7, with 8 bases aligning to TRBD2. Germline CDR1 and CDR2: MNHNS and SASEGT. The CDR3 runs to 17 residues. V was pared by 6 bases and J by 7 bases, with 20 bases of the junction left unmatched. The CDR3 DNA follows: TGTGCCAGCAGCCTCCGAGGGCGGAGTAGCGGGATGGGAGAGCAGTACTTC. It specifies CASSLRGRSSGMGEQYF.

Note on this clonotype: This may be a read error, as it is one base from a much larger clone. The chain joins TRBV7-3 to TRBJ2-2; tentatively, D is TRBD1 or TRBD2 (5 bases each). CDR3 length equals 15 residues. Germline V lookup: CDR1 SGHTA, CDR2 FQGTGA. CDR3 bases: TGTGCCAGCAGCCCCTCCAGGGTGGACACCGGGAAGCTGTTTTTT. Protein product: CASSPSRVDTGKLFF.

The sample holds a few counts of this clonotype. This chain connects TRBV4-1 to TRBJ1-1; no definite D call. The CDR3 is 16 amino acids. With 4 bases removed from V and 1 base from J, the gap between germline ends came to 16 bases. Germline-derived CDR1 and CDR2 are MGHRA and YSYEKL. The CDR3 sequence: CASSRDPSGANTEAFF. The CDR3 DNA is TGCGCCAGCAGCCGGGATCCCAGCGGAGCGAACACTGAAGCTTTCTTT.

This rearrangement joins TRBV4-2 to TRBJ2-5; 8 bases are shared with TRBD2. Germline CDR1 reads LGHNA; CDR2 reads YNFKEQ. This CDR3 spans 13 amino acids. V lost 3 bases, J lost 4 bases, and 1 base stayed unmatched. The chain's CDR3 is CASSQSGRETQYF. The CDR3 DNA follows: TGTGCCAGCAGCCAGAGCGGGAGAGAGACCCAGTACTTC.

The chain links TRBV6-6 to TRBJ1-1; 10 bases are a match to TRBD1. V shed 4 bases, J shed 0 bases, and the junction held 5 bases outside the gene matches. CDR1 MNHNY and CDR2 SVGAGI come from the germline V gene (reference sequence). The CDR3 runs 16 residues. The CDR3 here is CASSSGTGAVNTEAFF. CDR3 DNA: TGTGCCAGCAGTTCCGGGACAGGGGCGGTGAACACTGAAGCTTTCTTT.

This clonotype appeared many times. The chain employs TRBV5-1 and TRBJ1-2, with a weak D call TRBD1 (5 bases). Germline V gene data show CDR1 as SGHRS and CDR2 as YFSETQ. V dropped 0 bases and J dropped 8 bases, with 11 bases sitting between them. This CDR3 comprises 13 residues. CDR3 DNA: TGCGCCAGCAGCTTGGAAGGGGCGTGGGGCTACACCTTC. Translating it yields CASSLEGAWGYTF.